The 12 T cell receptor beta chains reported below all come from one sample, sequenced in a study of identical twins. TCRdb redid the calling of the 5' RACE reads with MiXCR, one entry per CDR3 protein. Of 450,000 or so distinct CDR3 sequences listed, 24% are singletons. These data also formed part of another study, on T cells expressing NK-cell markers.

Specimen: CD4+ T cells sorted from blood. The receptors originated from a woman between 18 and 29 years old in good health.

A few counts support this clonotype. The rearrangement uses TRBV15 and TRBJ2-7; D ambiguous. The germline V gene encodes CDR1 LNHNV and CDR2 YYDKDF (reference sequence). The CDR3 is made up of 15 amino acids. V was shortened by 0 bases and J by 2 bases, with 11 bases between the two germline ends. Here the CDR3 reads CATSRDIGRTYEQYF. The DNA of the CDR3 is TGTGCCACCAGCAGAGATATCGGCAGAACCTACGAGCAGTACTTC.

The chain uses TRBV6-1 and TRBJ1-2, with TRBD1 as a possible D gene (6 bases). From germline, CDR1 is MNHNS and CDR2 SASEGT. V was clipped by 6 bases and J by 5 bases, with 13 bases between them. CDR3 length: 13 amino acids. The chain's CDR3 is CASRTGTSYGYTF. The CDR3 DNA reads as TGTGCCAGCAGAACAGGGACTAGTTATGGCTACACCTTC.

This chain links TRBV12-3 or TRBV12-4 with TRBJ2-3; D might be TRBD1 or TRBD2, each matching 5 bases. This CDR3 comprises 17 residues. V was trimmed by 3 bases and J by 2 bases, leaving 18 bases between them. DNA for the CDR3: TGTGCCAGCAGTTTGGGGCAGGACTTTACCTACACAGATACGCAGTATTTT. Its translation is CASSLGQDFTYTDTQYF.

The chain is built from TRBV12-5 and TRBJ2-2; D is perhaps TRBD1 (6 bases). Germline lookup yields CDR1 LGHNT and CDR2 FRNRAP. Trimming stripped 1 base from V and 6 bases from J, with 12 bases between. The CDR3 consists of 15 residues. CDR3 sequence reads: CASGLGQAEAGELFF. As DNA, the CDR3 is TGTGCTAGTGGTTTGGGACAGGCGGAGGCCGGGGAGCTGTTTTTT. The variable domain in full, completed from reference TRBV12-5 and TRBJ2-2, reads DARVTQTPRHKVTEMGQEVTMRCQPILGHNTVFWYRQTMMQGLELLAYFRNRAPLDDSGMPKDRFSAEMPDATLATLKIQPSEPRDSAVYFCASGLGQAEAGELFFGEGSRLTVL.

This clonotype was counted a few times. The chain recombines TRBV15 with TRBJ2-3; 7 nucleotides align to TRBD2. CDR3 size: 15 residues. Trimming removed 0 bases from V and 2 bases from J; junction bases left unmatched: 2. Germline assignment: CDR1 LNHNV and CDR2 YYDKDF (reference sequence). CDR3 amino acids: CATSREGGVTDTQYF. CDR3 nucleotide sequence: TGTGCCACCAGCAGAGAGGGAGGGGTCACAGATACGCAGTATTTT.

This sequence joins TRBV18 and TRBJ1-1, with D unclear. CDR3 size: 12 residues. Trimming shortened V by 6 bases and J by 8 bases, and 13 bases separated the two germline ends. Germline V lookup: CDR1 KGHSH, CDR2 LQKENI. For the CDR3, the DNA is TGTGCCAGCTCTCACGGTGGGGTAGAAGCTTTCTTT. It codes for CASSHGGVEAFF.

This clonotype turned up a few times. The chain links TRBV2 to TRBJ1-5, with 8 bases lining up with TRBD1. CDR3 size: 14 residues. Germline lookup yields CDR1 SNHLY and CDR2 FYNNEI. The J segment lost 2 bases and the V segment lost 7 bases, leaving 4 bases of the junction unmatched. The CDR3 here is CASKPGQGNQPQHF. Here the CDR3 DNA reads TGTGCCAGCAAACCGGGACAGGGCAATCAGCCCCAGCATTTT.

This clonotype was recorded many times. The chain employs TRBV3-1 and TRBJ2-5; the match to TRBD2 covers 7 bases. V trimming: 7 bases; J trimming: 3 bases; junction bases outside the gene matches: 2. In germline, CDR1 is LGHDT, CDR2 YNNKEL (reference sequence). The CDR3 is 12 residues long. As DNA, the CDR3 is TGTGCCAGCACCCTAGCGGAAGAGACCCAGTACTTC. It specifies CASTLAEETQYF.

The genes are TRBV7-2 and TRBJ2-7; D is uncertain. V lost 2 bases, J lost 3 bases, and 11 bases lay in between. The germline CDR1 and CDR2 sequences are SGHTA and FQGNSA. CDR3 length: 14 amino acids. Here the CDR3 reads CASSLISAVYEQYF. CDR3 bases: TGTGCCAGCAGCTTAATTTCGGCTGTCTACGAGCAGTACTTC.

This clonotype was detected a few times. V gene TRBV20-1 combines with J gene TRBJ2-7, with 13 bases matching TRBD2. The length of the CDR3 is 15 residues. V was pared by 1 base and J by 7 bases, with 7 bases of the junction left unmatched. CDR1 is DFQATT, CDR2 SNEGSKA, per germline (reference sequence). The chain's CDR3 is CSARVPGLAGREQYF. The CDR3 DNA reads TGCAGTGCTAGAGTACCGGGACTAGCGGGAAGGGAGCAGTACTTC.

This chain uses TRBV6-1 with TRBJ2-1, with 10 bases fitting TRBD1. The V gene's germline CDR1 is MNHNS and CDR2 SASEGT. Trimming took 6 bases from V and 9 from J; bases not matched to a gene: 8. This CDR3 has 14 residues. The CDR3 DNA is TGTGCCAGCAGGCGGACAGGGGGTATCACTGAGCAGTTCTTC. Its translation: CASRRTGGITEQFF.

In regard to this clonotype: Its ends do not fully match the called genes, so a read error is possible. V usage is TRBV30 and J usage is TRBJ2-7; D possibly corresponds to TRBD2 (5 bases). CDR1 and CDR2 (germline): GTSNPN, SVGIG (reference sequence). CDR3 length: 14 residues. CDR3 loop: CAWSGTFPYEVSGF. The CDR3 DNA sequence: TGTGCCTGGAGTGGGACCTTTCCCTACGAAGTAAGCGGCTTC.